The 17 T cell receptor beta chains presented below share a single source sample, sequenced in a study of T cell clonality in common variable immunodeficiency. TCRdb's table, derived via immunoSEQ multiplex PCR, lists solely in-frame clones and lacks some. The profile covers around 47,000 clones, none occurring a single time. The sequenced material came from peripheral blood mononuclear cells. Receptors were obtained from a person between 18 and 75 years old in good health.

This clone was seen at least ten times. CDR3 DNA (partial): TGTGCCAGCAGCCTCCTCAGGGGTCAGCCC. Its protein is CASSLLRGQP. The complete CDR3 sequence is CASSLLRGQPQHF. V gene TRBV7-8 combines with J gene TRBJ1-5; tentative D call: TRBD1 (6 bases). With the read ending 3 residues before the CDR3 end, the germline J gene is used to fill in that end. Trimming cost V 5 bases and J 6 bases, with 11 bases left between them. This CDR3 is 13 amino acids long. The V gene's germline CDR1 is SGHVS and CDR2 FQNEAQ.

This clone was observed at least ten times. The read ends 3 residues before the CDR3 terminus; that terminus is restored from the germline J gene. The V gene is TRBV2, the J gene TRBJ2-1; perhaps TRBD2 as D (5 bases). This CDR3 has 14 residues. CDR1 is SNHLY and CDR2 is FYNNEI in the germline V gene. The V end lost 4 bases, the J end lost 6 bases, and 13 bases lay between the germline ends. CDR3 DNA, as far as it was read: TGTGCCAGCAGTGTACTAGGACCCCCCAATGAG. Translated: CASSVLGPPNE. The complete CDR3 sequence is CASSVLGPPNEQFF.

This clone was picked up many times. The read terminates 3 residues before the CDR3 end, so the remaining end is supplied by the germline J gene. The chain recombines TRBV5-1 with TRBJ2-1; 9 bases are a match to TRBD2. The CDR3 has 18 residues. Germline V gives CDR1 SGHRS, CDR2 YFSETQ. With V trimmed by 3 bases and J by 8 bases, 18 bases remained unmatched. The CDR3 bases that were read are TGCGCCAGCAGCTGGGAGGAGGCTAGCGGGAAAACGAACCATGAG. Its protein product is CASSWEEASGKTNHE. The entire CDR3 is CASSWEEASGKTNHEQFF.

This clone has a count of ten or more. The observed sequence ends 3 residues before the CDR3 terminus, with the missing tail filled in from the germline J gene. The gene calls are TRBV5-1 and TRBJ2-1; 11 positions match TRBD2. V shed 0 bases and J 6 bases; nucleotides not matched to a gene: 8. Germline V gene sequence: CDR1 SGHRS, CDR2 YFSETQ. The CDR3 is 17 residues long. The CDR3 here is CASSLAPSGRTGNEQFF. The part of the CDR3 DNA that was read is TGCGCCAGCAGCTTGGCTCCTAGCGGGAGGACCGGCAATGAG.

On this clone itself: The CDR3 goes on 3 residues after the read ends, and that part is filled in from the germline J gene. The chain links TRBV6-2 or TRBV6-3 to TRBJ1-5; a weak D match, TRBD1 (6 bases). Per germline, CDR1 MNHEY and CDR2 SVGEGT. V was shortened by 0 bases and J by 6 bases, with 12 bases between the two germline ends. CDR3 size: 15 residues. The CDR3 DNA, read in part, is TGTGCCAGCAGTTACTCGCCAGGGGAGGGTCAGCCC. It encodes CASSYSPGEGQP. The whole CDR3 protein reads CASSYSPGEGQPQHF.

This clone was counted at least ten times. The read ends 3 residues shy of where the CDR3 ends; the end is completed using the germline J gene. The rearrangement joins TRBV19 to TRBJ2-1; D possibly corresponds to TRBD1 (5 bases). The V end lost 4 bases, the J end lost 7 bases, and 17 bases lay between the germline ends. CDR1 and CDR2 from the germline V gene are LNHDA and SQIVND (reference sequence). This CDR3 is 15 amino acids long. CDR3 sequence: CASSKGEKFGNEQFF. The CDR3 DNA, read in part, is TGTGCCAGTAGTAAAGGGGAAAAGTTTGGGAATGAG.

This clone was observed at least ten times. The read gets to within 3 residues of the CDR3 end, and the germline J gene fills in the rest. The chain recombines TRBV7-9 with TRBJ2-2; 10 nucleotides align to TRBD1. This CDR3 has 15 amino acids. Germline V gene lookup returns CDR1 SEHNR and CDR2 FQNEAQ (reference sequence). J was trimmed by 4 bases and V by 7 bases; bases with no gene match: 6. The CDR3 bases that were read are TGTGCCAGCACCCGGGACAGGGGCATCACCGGGGAG. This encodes CASTRDRGITGE. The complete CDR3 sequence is CASTRDRGITGELFF.

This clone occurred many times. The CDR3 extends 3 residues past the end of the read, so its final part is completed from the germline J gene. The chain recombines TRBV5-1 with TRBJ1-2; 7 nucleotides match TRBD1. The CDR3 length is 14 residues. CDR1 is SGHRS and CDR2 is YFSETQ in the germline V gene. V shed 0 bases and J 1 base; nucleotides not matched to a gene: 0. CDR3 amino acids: CASSLDRGNYGYTF. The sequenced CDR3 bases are TGCGCCAGCAGCTTGGACAGGGGTAACTATGGC.

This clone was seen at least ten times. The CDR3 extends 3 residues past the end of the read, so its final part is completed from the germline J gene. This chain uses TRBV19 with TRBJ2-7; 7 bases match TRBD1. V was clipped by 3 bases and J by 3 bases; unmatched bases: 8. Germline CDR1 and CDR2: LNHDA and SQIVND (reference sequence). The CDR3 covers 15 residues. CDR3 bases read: TGTGCCAGTAGTATGGTCGGGACAGCCATCTACGAG. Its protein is CASSMVGTAIYE. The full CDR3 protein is CASSMVGTAIYEQYF.

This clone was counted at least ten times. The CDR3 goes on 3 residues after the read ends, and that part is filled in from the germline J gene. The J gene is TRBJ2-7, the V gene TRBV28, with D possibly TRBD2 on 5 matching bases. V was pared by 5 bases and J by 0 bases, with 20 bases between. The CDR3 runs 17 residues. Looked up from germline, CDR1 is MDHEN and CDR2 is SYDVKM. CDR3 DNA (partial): TGTGCCAGCAGTCCCCGGGGTGGGCAGTTAACCTCCTACGAG. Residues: CASSPRGGQLTSYE. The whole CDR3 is CASSPRGGQLTSYEQYF.

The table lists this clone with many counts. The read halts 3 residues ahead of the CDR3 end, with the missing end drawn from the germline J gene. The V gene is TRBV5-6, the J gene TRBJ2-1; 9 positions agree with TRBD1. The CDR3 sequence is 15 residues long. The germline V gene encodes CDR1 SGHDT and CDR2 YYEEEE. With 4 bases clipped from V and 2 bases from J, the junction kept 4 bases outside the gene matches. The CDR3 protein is CASSPTGGAYNEQFF. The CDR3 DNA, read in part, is TGTGCCAGCAGCCCGACAGGGGGAGCCTACAATGAG.

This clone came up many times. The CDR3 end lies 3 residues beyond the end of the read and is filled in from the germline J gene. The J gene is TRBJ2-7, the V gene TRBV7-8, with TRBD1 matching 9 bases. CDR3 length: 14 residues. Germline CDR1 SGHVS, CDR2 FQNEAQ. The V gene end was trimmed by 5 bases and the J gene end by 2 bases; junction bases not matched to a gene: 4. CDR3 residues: CASSPRDRAYEQYF. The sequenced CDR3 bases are TGTGCCAGCAGCCCCCGGGACAGGGCCTACGAG.

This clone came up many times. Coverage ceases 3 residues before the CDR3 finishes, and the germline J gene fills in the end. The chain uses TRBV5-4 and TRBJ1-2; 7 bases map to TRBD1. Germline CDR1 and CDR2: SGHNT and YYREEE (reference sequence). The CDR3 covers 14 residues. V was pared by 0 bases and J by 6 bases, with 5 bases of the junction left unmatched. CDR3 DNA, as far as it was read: TGTGCCAGCAGCTTGGTAAGGACAGGCGATGGC. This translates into CASSLVRTGDG. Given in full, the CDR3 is CASSLVRTGDGYTF.

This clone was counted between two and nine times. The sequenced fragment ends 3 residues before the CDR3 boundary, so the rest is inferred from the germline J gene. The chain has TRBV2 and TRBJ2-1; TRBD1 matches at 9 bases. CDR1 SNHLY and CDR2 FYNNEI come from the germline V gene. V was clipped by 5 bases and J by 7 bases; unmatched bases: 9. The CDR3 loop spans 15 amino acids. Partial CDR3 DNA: TGTGCCAGCAGTACTGCCGGGACAGGGTCTAATGAG. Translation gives CASSTAGTGSNE. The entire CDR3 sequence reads CASSTAGTGSNEQFF. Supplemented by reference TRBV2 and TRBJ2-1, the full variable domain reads EPEVTQTPSHQVTQMGQEVILRCVPISNHLYFYWYRQILGQKVEFLVSFYNNEISEKSEIFDDQFSVERPDGSNFTLKIRSTKLEDSAMYFCASSTAGTGSNEQFFGPGTRLTVL.

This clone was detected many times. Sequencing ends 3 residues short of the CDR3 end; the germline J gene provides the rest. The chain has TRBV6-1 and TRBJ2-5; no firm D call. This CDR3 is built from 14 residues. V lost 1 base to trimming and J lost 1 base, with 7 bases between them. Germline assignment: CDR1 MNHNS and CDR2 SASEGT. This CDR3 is CASSEGPSQETQYF. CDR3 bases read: TGTGCCAGCAGTGAAGGTCCATCCCAAGAGACC.

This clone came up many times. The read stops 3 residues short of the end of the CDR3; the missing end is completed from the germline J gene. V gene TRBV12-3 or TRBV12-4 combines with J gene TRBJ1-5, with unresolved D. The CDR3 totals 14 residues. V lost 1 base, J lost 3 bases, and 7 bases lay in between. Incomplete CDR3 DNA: TGTGCCAGCAGTTTAGGAGGGTACAATCAGCCC. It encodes CASSLGGYNQP. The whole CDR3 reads CASSLGGYNQPQHF.

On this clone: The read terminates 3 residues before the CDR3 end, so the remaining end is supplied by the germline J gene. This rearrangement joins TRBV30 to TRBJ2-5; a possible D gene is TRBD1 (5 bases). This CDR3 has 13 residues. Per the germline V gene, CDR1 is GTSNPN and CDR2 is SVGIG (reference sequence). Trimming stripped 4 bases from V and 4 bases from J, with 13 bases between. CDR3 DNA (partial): TGTGCCTGGACCCCCCAGGGCTCAGAGACC. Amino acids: CAWTPQGSET. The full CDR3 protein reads CAWTPQGSETQYF.